This T cell receptor beta chain comes out of a study of T cells in Graves' hyperthyroidism and ophthalmopathy. Study outcomes and limitations: Model output signaled ophthalmopathy a median 6.5 months ahead of onset.

Only a few counts were recorded for this clonotype. The antigen remains unidentified. TCR beta CDR3 regions were amplified from RNA. Initially, a first-round RT-PCR of the TCR CDR3 employed the HTBI primer set. One entry per CDR3 protein, called by TCRdb with MiXCR from the multiplex PCR reads. The sample holds 500,000 to 800,000 distinct CDR3 sequences; roughly 15% are singletons and the top ten take under 15%. Sequencing was performed on blood. The sequence derives from a woman aged 45-65 years with Graves' ophthalmopathy.

The CDR3 spells CASSSSGRGITEAFF. The CDR3 bases are TGTGCCAGCAGTTCATCGGGCAGGGGTATCACTGAAGCTTTCTTT. The chain links TRBV27 to TRBJ1-1; tentatively, D is TRBD1 (6 bases). In germline, CDR1 is MNHEY, CDR2 SMNVEV (reference sequence). Trimming removed 4 bases from V and 4 bases from J, with 16 bases in between. This CDR3 is 15 amino acids long.